These 13 T cell receptor beta chains were all obtained from the same sample, sequenced in a study of blood T cells in healthy people across ages. A second PCR, run for roughly 7 to 11 cycles, used a sample-barcoded 5' primer plus a J-beta primer mix. MiXCR, run by TCRdb on the 5' RACE reads, gives a single entry per CDR3 protein. The sample shows some 1 million distinct CDR3 sequences, roughly 45% of them seen only once. The material sequenced was blood. All receptors derive from a woman aged 60 to 75 in good health.

The DNA of the CDR3 is TGCGCCAGCAGTGAGGGGAGGGGTAGGACCGGGGAGCTGTTTTTT. Protein product: CASSEGRGRTGELFF. The chain has TRBV10-1 and TRBJ2-2, with 7 bases lining up with TRBD2. Germline V CDR1 and CDR2: WNHNN, SYGVQD (reference sequence). CDR3 length equals 15 residues. V lost 2 bases and J lost 5; bases outside the gene matches: 5.

The gene calls are TRBV12-3 or TRBV12-4 and TRBJ2-2; 8 bases are shared with TRBD2. This CDR3 has 15 residues. V lost 7 bases, J lost 3 bases, and 7 bases stayed unmatched. The CDR3 protein is CASTVSGSDTGELFF. DNA of the CDR3: TGTGCCAGCACCGTCAGCGGGAGTGACACCGGGGAGCTGTTTTTT.

The chain combines TRBV5-4 with TRBJ2-1, with 15 positions matching TRBD2. Per the germline V gene, CDR1 is SGHNT and CDR2 is YYREEE (reference sequence). The junction had 3 bases not matched to a gene; V was cut back by 4 bases and J by 4 bases. The CDR3 covers 16 residues. DNA of the CDR3: TGTGCCAGCAGCCCCGGGACTAGCGGGAGGTACAATGAGCAGTTCTTC. Encoded protein: CASSPGTSGRYNEQFF.

Concerning this clonotype: This may be a read error: a much more frequent sequence differs by one nucleotide. J is TRBJ2-1 and V is TRBV15; D unresolved. The CDR3 contains 15 residues. The V gene's germline CDR1 is LNHNV and CDR2 YYDKDF (reference sequence). The CDR3, as DNA: TGTGCCACCGGCAGAGATCGGCAGCCGGACGGAGAGCAGTTCTTC. Amino acids: CATGRDRQPDGEQFF.

The rearrangement links TRBV3-1 to TRBJ2-5; D possibly uses TRBD1 or TRBD2 (6 bases each). The CDR3 totals 16 residues. The germline V and J ends were trimmed by 4 bases and 3 bases, with 18 bases remaining between them. Germline-derived CDR1 and CDR2 are LGHDT and YNNKEL (reference sequence). CDR3: CASSPHRGGWEETQYF. DNA for the CDR3: TGTGCCAGCAGCCCTCATCGAGGGGGGTGGGAAGAGACCCAGTACTTC.

The chain carries TRBV20-1 and TRBJ2-5, with TRBD1 matching over 9 bases. V trimming: 1 base; J trimming: 3 bases; junction bases outside the gene matches: 3. Germline V CDR1 and CDR2: DFQATT, SNEGSKA (reference sequence). This CDR3 contains 14 residues. CDR3 DNA sequence: TGCAGTGCTAGAGGACAGGGGGGGAAAGAGACCCAGTACTTC. Translating gives CSARGQGGKETQYF.

The CDR3 protein is CASSAAIGKRERTDTQYF. The DNA for the CDR3 is TGTGCCAGCAGCGCCGCCATCGGGAAGCGGGAAAGAACAGATACGCAGTATTTT. The chain joins TRBV13 to TRBJ2-3; 7 bases are shared with TRBD2. V shed 5 bases, J shed 3 bases, and the junction held 17 bases outside the gene matches. The CDR3 runs 18 residues. Germline CDR1 is PRHDT and CDR2 is FYEKMQ (reference sequence).

The V call is TRBV13, the J call TRBJ2-1; D is perhaps TRBD1 (6 bases). This CDR3 comprises 15 residues. Trimming removed 5 bases at V and 1 base at J, with 12 bases between. CDR1 and CDR2 (germline): PRHDT, FYEKMQ (reference sequence). As DNA, the CDR3 is TGTGCCAGCAGCCCCCGGGACACTTCCTACAATGAGCAGTTCTTC. This encodes CASSPRDTSYNEQFF.

The table lists this clonotype with a few counts. The chain recombines TRBV29-1 with TRBJ2-5, with D tentatively TRBD2 (5 bases). The CDR3 is made up of 14 amino acids. V lost 3 bases to trimming and J lost 11 bases, with 22 bases between them. CDR1 SQVTM and CDR2 ANQGSEA come from the germline V gene. CDR3 coding DNA: TGCAGCGTTGACCGCTCGTCGGTCGGGATTGAGCAGTACTTC. It is translated as CSVDRSSVGIEQYF. The full variable domain, in which reference TRBV29-1 and TRBJ2-5 provide the parts outside the CDR3, is SAVISQKPSRDICQRGTSLTIQCQVDSQVTMMFWYRQQPGQSLTLIATANQGSEATYESGFVIDKFPISRPNLTFSTLTVSNMSPEDSSIYLCSVDRSSVGIEQYFGPGTRLLVL.

For this clonotype: At one boundary the junction diverges from the germline segment, which might be a read error. This chain links TRBV6-2 or TRBV6-3 with TRBJ2-7, with a weak D call TRBD2 (6 bases). The CDR3 totals 17 residues. CDR1 and CDR2 from the germline V gene are MNHEY and SVGEGT. CDR3 in DNA: TGTGCCAGCAGTTCCTCTCGTGGAGGGGTTGGTGCGGACGAGCAATACTTC. As protein: CASSSSRGGVGADEQYF.

As DNA, the CDR3 is TGTGCCAGCAGCTTAGATCGGGGAGTAGGAGAGACCCAGTACTTC. It is translated as CASSLDRGVGETQYF. The genes are TRBV11-2 and TRBJ2-5; D might be TRBD2 (5 bases). CDR1 is SGHAT, CDR2 FQNNGV, per germline. This CDR3 is built from 15 residues. V was pared by 0 bases and J by 4 bases, with 12 bases between. Full variable domain (missing parts from reference TRBV11-2 and TRBJ2-5): EAGVAQSPRYKIIEKRQSVAFWCNPISGHATLYWYQQILGQGPKLLIQFQNNGVVDDSQLPKDRFSAERLKGVDSTLKIQPAKLEDSAVYLCASSLDRGVGETQYFGPGTRLLVL.

V is TRBV5-1 and J is TRBJ2-7, with a tentative D call TRBD2 (5 bases). Germline loops: CDR1 SGHRS, CDR2 YFSETQ. CDR3 size: 13 residues. V lost 2 bases and J lost 7, with 13 bases in between. Written as DNA, the CDR3 is TGCGCCAGCAGCTTAGTTCCCGGGAATGAGCAGTACTTC. The encoded protein is CASSLVPGNEQYF.

The chain recombines TRBV7-8 with TRBJ2-7, with 9 positions matching TRBD2. CDR1 is SGHVS and CDR2 is FQNEAQ in the germline V gene. This CDR3 contains 17 residues. J gave up 0 bases and V 6 bases, and 12 bases lay outside the gene matches. The CDR3 DNA reads TGTGCCAGCAGTTTGGGGGGACTAGCCGACTTCTCCTACGAGCAGTACTTC. This codes for CASSLGGLADFSYEQYF.